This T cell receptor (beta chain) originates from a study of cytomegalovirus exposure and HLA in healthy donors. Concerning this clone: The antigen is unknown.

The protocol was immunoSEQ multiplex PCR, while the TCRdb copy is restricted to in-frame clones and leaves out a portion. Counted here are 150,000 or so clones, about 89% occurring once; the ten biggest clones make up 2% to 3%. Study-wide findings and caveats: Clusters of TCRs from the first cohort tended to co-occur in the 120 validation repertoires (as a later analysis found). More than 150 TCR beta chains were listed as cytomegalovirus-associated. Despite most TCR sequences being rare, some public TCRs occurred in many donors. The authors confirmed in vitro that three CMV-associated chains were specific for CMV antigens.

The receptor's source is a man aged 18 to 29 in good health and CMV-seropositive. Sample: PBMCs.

CDR3 nucleotide sequence: TGCGCCAGCAGCGTCGGGACTACCTTCAATGAGCAGTTCTTC. Translation gives CASSVGTTFNEQFF. This chain joins TRBV5-1 and TRBJ2-1; 7 nucleotides align to TRBD2. Trimming at V came to 4 bases and at J to 6 bases, leaving 7 bases not matched to a gene. The CDR3 loop spans 14 amino acids. Germline CDR1 reads SGHRS; CDR2 reads YFSETQ.